This T cell receptor (beta chain) was retrieved from a study of blood T cell repertoires in COVID-19. Looking at the study overall: The United States, Italy and Spain were the sources of the acute and convalescent COVID-19 samples. T cells, B-cell-depleted T cells, or PBMCs supplied cDNA or gDNA.

Authors' methods: Reference gene primer amplification gave nucleated cell count estimates. Produced via immunoSEQ multiplex PCR; TCRdb's table is partial and in-frame only. V and J calls and clone size are as listed in that table; D and trimming were resolved from the DNA. The sample yields some 90,000 clones, around 90% seen once. Trimming stripped 2 bases from V and 4 bases from J, with 18 bases between. Germline V lookup: CDR1 SEHNR, CDR2 FQNEAQ (reference sequence). The CDR3 runs to 18 residues. Recruited during active infection, patients (from Seattle) were subsequently followed longitudinally. J is TRBJ2-6 and V is TRBV7-9; D is possibly TRBD1 (5 bases). The TCR originated in a man aged 50 to 60 with COVID-19, enrolled during active disease. The sample taken for sequencing was peripheral blood. The CDR3 nucleotides are TGTGCCAGCAGCTTATACCCCGTGGGGCATCCCGGGGCCAACGTCCTGACTTTC. Translating gives CASSLYPVGHPGANVLTF.